The present TCR beta chain was sequenced within a study of shared clonotypes between healthy human individuals. Study-wide results and limits: An effect of sequencing depth on clonotype sharing among donors was expected.

Sequencing was performed with immunoSEQ multiplex PCR; in TCRdb, only in-frame clones are kept and a portion is missing. Counted here are roughly 1 million clones, around 82% occurring once; the ten biggest clones make up 0.5% to 0.6%. A CD45RA-negative memory subset and a CD45RA+ naive subset were separated from the CD4+ cells. With regard to this clone: Its matching antigen is unknown.

The germline V gene has CDR1 MDHEN and CDR2 SYDVKM. With 6 bases removed from V and 4 bases from J, the gap between germline ends came to 15 bases. The CDR3 length is 14 residues. The sample consisted of memory CD4+ T cells from PBMCs. Noted subset: CD45RA-negative fraction. This receptor was taken from a man between 18 and 29 years old in good health. Some clones in this sample may be carry-over from other donors' samples. The V and J genes are TRBV28 and TRBJ1-2; D unclear. CDR3 sequence reads: CASSPRSQPYGYTF. For the CDR3, the DNA is TGTGCCAGCAGCCCAAGGTCACAGCCCTATGGCTACACCTTC.